The sequence of this T cell receptor beta chain was determined in a study of control samples from healthy donors and cancer patients. From germline, CDR1 is SGDLS and CDR2 YYNGEE. CDR3 length: 18 residues. The V gene end was trimmed by 4 bases and the J gene end by 2 bases; junction bases not matched to a gene: 10. Sequencing used immunoSEQ multiplex PCR; TCRdb keeps in-frame clones, though not all of them. The data contain roughly 130,000 clones, about 95% of them singletons. The sample taken for sequencing was blood. This chain joins TRBV9 and TRBJ2-5, with 14 bases that match TRBD2. This receptor was taken from a man aged 25 to 45 in good health. The CDR3 DNA reads as TGTGCCAGCAGCCGGACCGGGACTAGCGGGGGTTTTCAAGAGACCCAGTACTTC. This translates into CASSRTGTSGGFQETQYF.